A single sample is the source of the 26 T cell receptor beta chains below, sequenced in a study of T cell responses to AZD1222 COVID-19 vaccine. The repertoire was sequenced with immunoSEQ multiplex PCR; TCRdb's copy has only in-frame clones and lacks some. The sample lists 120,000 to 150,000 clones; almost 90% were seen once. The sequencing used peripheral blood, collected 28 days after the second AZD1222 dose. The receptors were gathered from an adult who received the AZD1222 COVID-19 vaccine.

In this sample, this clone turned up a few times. The CDR3 loop is CASSLGRVFTEAFF. DNA of the CDR3: TGTGCCAGCAGCTTGGGCAGGGTCTTCACTGAAGCTTTCTTT. The J gene is TRBJ1-1, the V gene TRBV5-6, with a tentative D call TRBD1 (5 bases). The germline gives CDR1 SGHDT, CDR2 YYEEEE. This CDR3 region has 14 residues. Trimming took off 0 bases at V and 4 bases at J, with 10 bases between the two ends. The full variable domain, with the rest looked up from reference TRBV5-6 and TRBJ1-1, is DAGVTQSPTHLIKTRGQQVTLRCSPKSGHDTVSWYQQALGQGPQFIFQYYEEEERQRGNFPDRFSGHQFPNYSSELNVNALLLGDSALYLCASSLGRVFTEAFFGQGTRLTVV.

The CDR3 loop is CAWSVGVGYTF. The CDR3 DNA reads TGTGCCTGGAGTGTAGGGGTCGGCTACACCTTC. V usage is TRBV30 and J usage is TRBJ1-2; possibly TRBD1 for D (5 bases). Germline V CDR1 and CDR2: GTSNPN, SVGIG (reference sequence). This CDR3 is 11 amino acids long. V was pared by 0 bases and J by 8 bases, with 7 bases between.

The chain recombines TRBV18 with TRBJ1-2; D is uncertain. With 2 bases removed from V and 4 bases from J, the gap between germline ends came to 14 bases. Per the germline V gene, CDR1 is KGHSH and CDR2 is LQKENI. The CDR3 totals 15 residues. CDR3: CASSPADPTSYGYTF. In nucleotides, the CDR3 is TGTGCCAGCTCACCAGCAGACCCCACTAGCTATGGCTACACCTTC. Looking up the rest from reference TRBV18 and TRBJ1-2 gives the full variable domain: NAGVMQNPRHLVRRRGQEARLRCSPMKGHSHVYWYRQLPEEGLKFMVYLQKENIIDESGMPKERFSAEFPKEGPSILRIQQVVRGDSAAYFCASSPADPTSYGYTFGSGTRLTVV.

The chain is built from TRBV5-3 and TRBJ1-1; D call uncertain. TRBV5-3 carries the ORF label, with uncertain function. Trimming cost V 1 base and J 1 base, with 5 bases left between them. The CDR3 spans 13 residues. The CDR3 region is CARSLRANTEAFF. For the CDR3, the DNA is TGTGCCAGAAGCTTGAGGGCGAACACTGAAGCTTTCTTT.

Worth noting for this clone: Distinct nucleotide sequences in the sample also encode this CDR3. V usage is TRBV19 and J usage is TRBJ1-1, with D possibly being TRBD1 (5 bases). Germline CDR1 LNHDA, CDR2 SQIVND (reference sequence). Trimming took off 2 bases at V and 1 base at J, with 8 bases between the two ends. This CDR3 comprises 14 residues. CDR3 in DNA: TGTGCCAGTAGTATACAGGGTGCGAACACTGAAGCTTTCTTT. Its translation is CASSIQGANTEAFF.

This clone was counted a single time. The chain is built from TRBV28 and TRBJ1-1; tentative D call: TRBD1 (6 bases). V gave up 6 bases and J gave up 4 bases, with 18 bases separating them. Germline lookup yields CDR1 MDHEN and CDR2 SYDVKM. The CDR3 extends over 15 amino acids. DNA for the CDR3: TGTGCCAGCAGCCGAATGTTGGGGGCCGGCACTGAAGCTTTCTTT. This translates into CASSRMLGAGTEAFF. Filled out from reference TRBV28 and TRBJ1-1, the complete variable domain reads DVKVTQSSRYLVKRTGEKVFLECVQDMDHENMFWYRQDPGLGLRLIYFSYDVKMKEKGDIPEGYSVSREKKERFSLILESASTNQTSMYLCASSRMLGAGTEAFFGQGTRLTVV.

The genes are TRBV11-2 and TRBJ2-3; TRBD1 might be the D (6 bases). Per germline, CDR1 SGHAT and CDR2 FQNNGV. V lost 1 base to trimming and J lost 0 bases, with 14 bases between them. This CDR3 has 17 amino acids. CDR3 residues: CASSLGGHRPSTDTQYF. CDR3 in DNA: TGTGCCAGCAGCTTAGGGGGACACCGTCCTAGCACAGATACGCAGTATTTT.

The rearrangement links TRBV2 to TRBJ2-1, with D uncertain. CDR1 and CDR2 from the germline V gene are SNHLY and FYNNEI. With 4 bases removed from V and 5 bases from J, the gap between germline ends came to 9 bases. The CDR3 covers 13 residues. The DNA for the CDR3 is TGTGCCAGCAGTGGGGTGGAGAACAATGAGCAGTTCTTC. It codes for CASSGVENNEQFF.

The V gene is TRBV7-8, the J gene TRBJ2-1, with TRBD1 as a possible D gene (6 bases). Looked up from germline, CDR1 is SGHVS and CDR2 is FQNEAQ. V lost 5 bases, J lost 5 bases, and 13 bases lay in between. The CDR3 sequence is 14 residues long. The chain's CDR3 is CASSVTPGDNEQFF. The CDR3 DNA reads TGTGCCAGCAGCGTAACTCCAGGGGACAATGAGCAGTTCTTC. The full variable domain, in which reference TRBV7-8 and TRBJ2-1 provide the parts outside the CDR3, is GAGVSQSPRYKVAKRGQDVALRCDPISGHVSLFWYQQALGQGPEFLTYFQNEAQLDKSGLPSDRFFAERPEGSVSTLKIQRTQQEDSAVYLCASSVTPGDNEQFFGPGTRLTVL.

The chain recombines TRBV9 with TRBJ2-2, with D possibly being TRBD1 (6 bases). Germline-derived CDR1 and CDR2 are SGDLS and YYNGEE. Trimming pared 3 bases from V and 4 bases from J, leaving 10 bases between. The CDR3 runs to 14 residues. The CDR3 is CASSEWTATGELFF. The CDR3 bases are TGTGCCAGCAGCGAGTGGACAGCCACCGGGGAGCTGTTTTTT.

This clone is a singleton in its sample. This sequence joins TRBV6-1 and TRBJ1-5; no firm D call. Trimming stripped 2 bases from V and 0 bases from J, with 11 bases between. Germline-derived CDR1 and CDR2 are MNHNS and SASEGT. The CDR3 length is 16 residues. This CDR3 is CASSERIPHSNQPQHF. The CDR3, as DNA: TGTGCCAGCAGTGAACGGATTCCTCATAGCAATCAGCCCCAGCATTTT.

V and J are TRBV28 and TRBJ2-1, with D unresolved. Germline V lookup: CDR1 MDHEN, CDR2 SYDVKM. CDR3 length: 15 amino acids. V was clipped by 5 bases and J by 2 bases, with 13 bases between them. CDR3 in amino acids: CASSPTKAPYNEQFF. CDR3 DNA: TGTGCCAGCAGTCCAACTAAAGCGCCCTACAATGAGCAGTTCTTC. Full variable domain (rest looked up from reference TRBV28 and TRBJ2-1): DVKVTQSSRYLVKRTGEKVFLECVQDMDHENMFWYRQDPGLGLRLIYFSYDVKMKEKGDIPEGYSVSREKKERFSLILESASTNQTSMYLCASSPTKAPYNEQFFGPGTRLTVL.

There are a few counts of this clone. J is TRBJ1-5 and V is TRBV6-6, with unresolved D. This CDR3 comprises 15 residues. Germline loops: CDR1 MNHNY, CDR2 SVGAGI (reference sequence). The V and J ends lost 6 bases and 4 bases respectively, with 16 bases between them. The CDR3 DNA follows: TGTGCCAGCAGCTTCGAGGGAAGGGCAAATCAGCCCCAGCATTTT. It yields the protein CASSFEGRANQPQHF.

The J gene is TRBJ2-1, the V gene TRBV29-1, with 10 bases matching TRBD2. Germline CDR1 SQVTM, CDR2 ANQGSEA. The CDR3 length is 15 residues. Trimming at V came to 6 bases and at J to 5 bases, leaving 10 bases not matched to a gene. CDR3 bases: TGCAGCGTGGGGCCCTCTAGCGGGAGCCACAATGAGCAGTTCTTC. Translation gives CSVGPSSGSHNEQFF.

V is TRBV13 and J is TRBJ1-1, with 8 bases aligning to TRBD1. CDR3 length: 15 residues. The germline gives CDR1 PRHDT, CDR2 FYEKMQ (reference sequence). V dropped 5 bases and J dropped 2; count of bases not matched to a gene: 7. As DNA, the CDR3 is TGTGCCAGCAGCGTTGGGACAGGAACAAACACTGAAGCTTTCTTT. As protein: CASSVGTGTNTEAFF.

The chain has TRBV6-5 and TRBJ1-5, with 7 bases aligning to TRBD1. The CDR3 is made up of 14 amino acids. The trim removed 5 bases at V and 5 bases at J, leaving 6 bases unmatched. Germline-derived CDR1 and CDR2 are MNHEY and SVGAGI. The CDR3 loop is CASSIGGADQPQHF. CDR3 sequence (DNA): TGTGCCAGCAGTATAGGGGGCGCGGATCAGCCCCAGCATTTT.

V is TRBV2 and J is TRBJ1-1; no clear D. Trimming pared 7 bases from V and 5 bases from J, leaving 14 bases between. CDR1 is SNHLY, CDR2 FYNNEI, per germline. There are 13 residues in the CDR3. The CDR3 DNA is TGTGCCAGCATTGTGGGTGTGGGGACTGAAGCTTTCTTT. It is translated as CASIVGVGTEAFF.

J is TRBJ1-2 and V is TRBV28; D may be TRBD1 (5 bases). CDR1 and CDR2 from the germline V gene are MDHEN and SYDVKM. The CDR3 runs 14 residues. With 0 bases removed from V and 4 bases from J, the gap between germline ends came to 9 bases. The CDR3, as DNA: TGTGCCAGCAGTTTATGGTGGACAAGCTATGGCTACACCTTC. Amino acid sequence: CASSLWWTSYGYTF.

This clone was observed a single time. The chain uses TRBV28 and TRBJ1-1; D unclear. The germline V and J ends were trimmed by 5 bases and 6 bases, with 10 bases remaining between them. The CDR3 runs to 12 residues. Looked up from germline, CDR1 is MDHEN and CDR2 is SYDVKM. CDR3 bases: TGTGCCAGCAGTCTATTAGGCTCTGAAGCTTTCTTT. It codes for CASSLLGSEAFF.

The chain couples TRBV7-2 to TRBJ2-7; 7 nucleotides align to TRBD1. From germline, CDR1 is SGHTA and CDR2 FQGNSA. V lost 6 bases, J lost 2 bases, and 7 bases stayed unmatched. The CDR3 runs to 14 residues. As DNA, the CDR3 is TGTGCCAGCAGTCTACAGACAGGGACCTACGAGCAGTACTTC. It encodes CASSLQTGTYEQYF.

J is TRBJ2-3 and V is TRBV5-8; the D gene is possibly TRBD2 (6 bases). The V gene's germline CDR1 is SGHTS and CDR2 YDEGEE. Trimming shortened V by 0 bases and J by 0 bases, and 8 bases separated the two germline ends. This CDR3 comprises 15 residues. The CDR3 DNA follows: TGTGCCAGCAGCTTGGCGGGAGCTAGCACAGATACGCAGTATTTT. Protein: CASSLAGASTDTQYF.

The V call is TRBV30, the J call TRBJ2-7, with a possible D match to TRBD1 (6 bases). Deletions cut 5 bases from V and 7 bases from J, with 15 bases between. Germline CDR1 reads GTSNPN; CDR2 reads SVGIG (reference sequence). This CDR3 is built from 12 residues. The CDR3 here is CAWQRDTAEQYF. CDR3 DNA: TGTGCCTGGCAAAGGGACACCGCAGAGCAGTACTTC.

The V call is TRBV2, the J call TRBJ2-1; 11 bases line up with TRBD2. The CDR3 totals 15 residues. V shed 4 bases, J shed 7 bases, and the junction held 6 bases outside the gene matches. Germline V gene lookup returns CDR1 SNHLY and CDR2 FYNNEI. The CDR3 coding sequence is TGTGCCAGCAGTGCAAAGACTAGCGGGATAAATGAGCAGTTCTTC. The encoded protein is CASSAKTSGINEQFF. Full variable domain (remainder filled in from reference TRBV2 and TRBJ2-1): EPEVTQTPSHQVTQMGQEVILRCVPISNHLYFYWYRQILGQKVEFLVSFYNNEISEKSEIFDDQFSVERPDGSNFTLKIRSTKLEDSAMYFCASSAKTSGINEQFFGPGTRLTVL.

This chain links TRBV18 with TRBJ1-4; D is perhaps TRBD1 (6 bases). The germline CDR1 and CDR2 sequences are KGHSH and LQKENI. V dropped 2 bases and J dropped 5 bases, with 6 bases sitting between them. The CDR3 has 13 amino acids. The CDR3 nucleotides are TGTGCCAGCTCACCAGGACAGAATGAAAAACTGTTTTTT. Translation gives CASSPGQNEKLFF.

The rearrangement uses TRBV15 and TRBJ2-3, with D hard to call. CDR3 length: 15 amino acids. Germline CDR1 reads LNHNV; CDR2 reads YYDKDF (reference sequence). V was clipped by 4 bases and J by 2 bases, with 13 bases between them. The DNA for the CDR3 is TGTGCCACCAGCACAGGTTCCCTAAACACAGATACGCAGTATTTT. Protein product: CATSTGSLNTDTQYF.

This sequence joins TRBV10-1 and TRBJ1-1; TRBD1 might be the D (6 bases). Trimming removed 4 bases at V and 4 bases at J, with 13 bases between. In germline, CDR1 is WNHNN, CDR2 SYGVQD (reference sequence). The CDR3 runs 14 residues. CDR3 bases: TGCGCCAGCAGTGCGGACAGAACGGGCACTGAAGCTTTCTTT. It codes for CASSADRTGTEAFF.